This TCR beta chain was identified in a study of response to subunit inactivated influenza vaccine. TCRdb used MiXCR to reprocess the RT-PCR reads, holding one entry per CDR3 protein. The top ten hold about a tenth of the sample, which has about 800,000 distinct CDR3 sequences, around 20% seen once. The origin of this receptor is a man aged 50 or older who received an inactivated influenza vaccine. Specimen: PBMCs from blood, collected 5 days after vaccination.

The CDR3 protein is CASSHKAGRFDEQFF. In DNA form, the CDR3 reads TGCGCCAGCAGCCACAAAGCGGGACGTTTTGATGAGCAGTTCTTC. The gene calls are TRBV5-1 and TRBJ2-1, with 7 bases fitting TRBD2. V was clipped by 4 bases and J by 8 bases; unmatched bases: 12. The CDR3 has 15 residues. Germline V gene data show CDR1 as SGHRS and CDR2 as YFSETQ.